This T cell receptor beta chain comes out of a study of OX40 agonist ivuxolimab in advanced cancers. Broader study findings: Circulating CD4+ and CD8+ T cells showed clonal expansion by week 6 at 0.1 to 3.0 mg/kg. Normalized T-cell clonal expansion was also low in a subset of nonresponders.

Sequenced by immunoSEQ multiplex PCR; TCRdb stores in-frame clones only, minus some. This sample has tens of thousands of clones, with approximately 91% found just once. Concerning this clone itself: The antigen remains undetermined.

This sequence was found in an adult with an advanced solid tumor such as melanoma, head and neck, liver or kidney cancer. Sequences were derived from CD4+ or CD8+ T cells sorted from blood, sampled in a trial of the OX40 agonist ivuxolimab.

In DNA form, the CDR3 reads TGTGCCAGCAGTTTTCCGGGGGACCAAGGCAATCAGCCCCAGCATTTT. Translation: CASSFPGDQGNQPQHF. The chain is built from TRBV28 and TRBJ1-5, with D maybe TRBD1 (5 bases). Trimming pared 3 bases from V and 2 bases from J, leaving 14 bases between. The CDR3 loop spans 16 amino acids. Germline V CDR1 and CDR2: MDHEN, SYDVKM.